This T cell receptor beta chain was sequenced in a study of long-term antiretroviral therapy in people with HIV. Study-wide findings and caveats: Relative to transplant donor controls, diversity remained lower despite increasing after ART.

The libraries were made with immunoSEQ v3.0 at survey level. The method was immunoSEQ multiplex PCR; TCRdb's version includes in-frame clones alone and lacks a portion of them. The sample includes about 24,000 clones, roughly 80% of them seen just once. In regard to this clone: Its antigen remains unknown.

Germline V gene lookup returns CDR1 ENHRY and CDR2 SYGVKD. The length of the CDR3 is 14 residues. V lost 6 bases and J lost 5, with 16 bases in between. The specimen comprised unsorted PBMCs, sampled 4.4 years after starting antiretroviral therapy. V is TRBV10-3 and J is TRBJ1-1, with D maybe TRBD1 (5 bases). This TCR came from a man aged 25 to 40 with HIV. CDR3 in amino acids: CAIRWGGRETEAFF. The DNA of the CDR3 is TGTGCCATCAGATGGGGCGGCAGGGAGACTGAAGCTTTCTTT.